This TCR beta chain was obtained from a study of blood T cell repertoires in COVID-19. Overall study context: The samples span acute and convalescent COVID-19 from the United States, Italy and Spain. T cells, B-cell-depleted T cells, or PBMCs supplied cDNA or gDNA.

How the authors handled the data: From reference gene primer amplification, estimates of nucleated cell counts were derived. Assay used: immunoSEQ multiplex PCR; TCRdb lists only in-frame clones, some missing. V and J calls plus clone size are reproduced from that table; the DNA served to infer D and trimming. Here the sample spans some 80,000 clones, 65% to 90% being singletons. This receptor was taken from a woman in her fifties or sixties with acute or convalescent COVID-19. Specimen: peripheral blood.

This CDR3 is CASSLLSVNTGELFF. The CDR3 DNA sequence: TGCGCCAGCAGCTTGTTGTCCGTGAACACCGGGGAGCTGTTTTTT. The chain couples TRBV5-1 to TRBJ2-2, with D unclear. The CDR3 is made up of 15 amino acids. Germline CDR1 SGHRS, CDR2 YFSETQ. Trimming pared 1 base from V and 1 base from J, leaving 8 bases between.